The 21 T cell receptor beta chains below were found in one sample sequenced in a study of human T cells and chemical hapten exposure. Time point reported: pre-sensitization, week 0. As to treatment: therapeutic diphenylcyclopropenone sensitization with weekly scalp DPC. TCRdb reprocessed the RACE reads via MiXCR and lists one record per CDR3 protein. The sample carries about 51,000 distinct CDR3 sequences, roughly 8.8% recorded once. The sequencing used whole blood, collected in connection with sensitization to the hapten diphenylcyclopropenone (DPC). The source is a woman between 40 and 50 years old with alopecia areata. Some clones in this sample may be carry-over from other donors' samples.

This clonotype was observed at least ten times. The V gene is TRBV9, the J gene TRBJ2-3; 9 bases are shared with TRBD2. This CDR3 is 16 amino acids long. Trimming at V came to 0 bases and at J to 4 bases, leaving 6 bases not matched to a gene. Germline V CDR1 and CDR2: SGDLS, YYNGEE. The CDR3, as DNA: TGTGCCAGCAGCGTAGCTAGCGGGGAATTGTCAGATACGCAGTATTTT. Translating gives CASSVASGELSDTQYF.

This clonotype was counted ten times or more. The V gene is TRBV18, the J gene TRBJ1-5; weak D call: TRBD1 (6 bases). Germline lookup yields CDR1 KGHSH and CDR2 LQKENI. V lost 0 bases, J lost 3 bases, and 12 bases lay in between. CDR3 length: 16 residues. This CDR3 is CASSPPIGGINQPQHF. The CDR3 DNA reads as TGTGCCAGCTCACCACCGATAGGGGGGATCAATCAGCCCCAGCATTTT. The full variable domain, rest sourced from reference TRBV18 and TRBJ1-5, is NAGVMQNPRHLVRRRGQEARLRCSPMKGHSHVYWYRQLPEEGLKFMVYLQKENIIDESGMPKERFSAEFPKEGPSILRIQQVVRGDSAAYFCASSPPIGGINQPQHFGDGTRLSIL.

This clonotype was recorded many times. The chain links TRBV4-3 to TRBJ2-2; 14 nucleotides agree with TRBD2. CDR1 and CDR2 from the germline V gene are LGHNA and YSLEER. Unmatched junction bases numbered 5, after V lost 4 bases and J lost 7 bases. There are 16 residues in the CDR3. The CDR3 sequence: CASSPGTSGGIGELFF. As DNA, the CDR3 is TGCGCCAGCAGCCCGGGGACTAGCGGGGGAATCGGGGAGCTGTTTTTT.

This chain links TRBV29-1 with TRBJ1-2; D remains ambiguous. This CDR3 spans 12 amino acids. V lost 2 bases and J 4 bases, leaving 8 bases between the germline ends. CDR1 SQVTM and CDR2 ANQGSEA come from the germline V gene. The CDR3 DNA follows: TGCAGCGTTGAACAGCCAATCTATGGCTACACCTTC. Protein product: CSVEQPIYGYTF.

The chain is built from TRBV2 and TRBJ1-1, with TRBD1 identical over 8 bases. The germline V gene encodes CDR1 SNHLY and CDR2 FYNNEI. The V segment lost 5 bases and the J segment 0 bases; nucleotides outside the gene matches: 5. The CDR3 covers 15 residues. CDR3: CASSLDRGMNTEAFF. As DNA, the CDR3 is TGTGCCAGCAGTTTAGACAGGGGCATGAACACTGAAGCTTTCTTT.

The table lists this clonotype with many counts. The chain carries TRBV11-2 and TRBJ1-5, with 7 bases identical to TRBD1. V shed 1 base, J shed 3 bases, and the junction held 3 bases outside the gene matches. The germline V gene has CDR1 SGHAT and CDR2 FQNNGV. This CDR3 is 15 amino acids long. The CDR3 protein is CASSLGQGDNQPQHF. The DNA of the CDR3 is TGTGCCAGCAGCTTAGGACAGGGTGACAATCAGCCCCAGCATTTT.

Relative to its sample, this clonotype is medium-sized (0.01 to 0.1%). The chain uses TRBV7-2 and TRBJ2-1; D not certain. The CDR3 is 15 residues long. The germline CDR1 and CDR2 sequences are SGHTA and FQGNSA. V dropped 0 bases and J dropped 1 base, with 7 bases sitting between them. In DNA, the CDR3 is TGTGCCAGCAGCTTAGCGTTTGGGTCCTACAATGAGCAGTTCTTC. Encoded protein: CASSLAFGSYNEQFF.

This clonotype has just a few counts. This sequence joins TRBV20-1 and TRBJ1-1; D unresolved. The germline V gene has CDR1 DFQATT and CDR2 SNEGSKA (reference sequence). Trimming shortened V by 0 bases and J by 5 bases, and 19 bases separated the two germline ends. The CDR3 runs 16 residues. This CDR3 reads CSARDQISRTWTEAFF. The CDR3 DNA sequence: TGCAGTGCTAGAGATCAGATCTCCAGGACCTGGACTGAAGCTTTCTTT.

This clonotype came up many times. The chain couples TRBV2 to TRBJ1-1; D perhaps matches TRBD1 (6 bases). The V end was cut by 7 bases, the J end by 5 bases, with 14 bases between. This CDR3 has 13 residues. The germline CDR1 and CDR2 sequences are SNHLY and FYNNEI. CDR3 in amino acids: CASIPVRGTEAFF. The CDR3 DNA reads TGTGCCAGCATCCCCGTGAGGGGGACTGAAGCTTTCTTT.

This clonotype was seen ten or more times. The CDR3 DNA follows: TGTGCCAGCTCACCCGGACAAGGGGGCGGCAATCAGCCCCAGCATTTT. Translation: CASSPGQGGGNQPQHF. V and J are TRBV18 and TRBJ1-5, with 7 nucleotides matching TRBD1. CDR3 length equals 16 residues. From germline, CDR1 is KGHSH and CDR2 LQKENI. The ends lost 3 bases at V and 2 bases at J; junction bases unmatched: 7.

This clonotype was picked up many times. The chain employs TRBV6-4 and TRBJ2-6; no firm D call. The CDR3 sequence is 16 residues long. Germline assignment: CDR1 MRHNA and CDR2 SNTAGT. V lost 4 bases to trimming and J lost 0 bases, with 10 bases between them. The DNA of the CDR3 is TGTGCCAGCAGTGTTTCGGCAGACTCTGGGGCCAACGTCCTGACTTTC. Amino acid sequence: CASSVSADSGANVLTF.

This clonotype was counted at least ten times. The chain joins TRBV4-3 to TRBJ1-2, with TRBD1 matching over 7 bases. This CDR3 has 14 residues. The V gene end was trimmed by 5 bases and the J gene end by 5 bases; junction bases not matched to a gene: 8. Germline loops: CDR1 LGHNA, CDR2 YSLEER. The CDR3 loop is CASSRTGQKYGYTF. The CDR3 DNA reads TGCGCCAGCAGCAGGACAGGACAGAAGTATGGCTACACCTTC.

This clonotype has ten or more counts. As DNA, the CDR3 is TGTGCCAGCAGTGACGGGTCGGGGGAGACAGATACGCAGTATTTT. It translates to CASSDGSGETDTQYF. The chain links TRBV6-4 to TRBJ2-3, with D perhaps matching TRBD2 (6 bases). The CDR3 has 15 amino acids. Trimming stripped 2 bases from V and 3 bases from J, with 12 bases between. Germline assignment: CDR1 MRHNA and CDR2 SNTAGT.

The J gene is TRBJ2-4, the V gene TRBV6-2 or TRBV6-3; D gene uncertain. V lost 3 bases and J lost 0, with 9 bases in between. Germline CDR1 is MNHEY and CDR2 is SVGEGT. The CDR3 covers 15 residues. The CDR3 coding sequence is TGTGCCAGCAGTTATGGAAGGAGAGCCAAAAACATTCAGTACTTC. Translation: CASSYGRRAKNIQYF.

V gene TRBV29-1 combines with J gene TRBJ2-1; D is unclear. The CDR3 is 11 amino acids. The V gene lost 8 bases and the J gene lost 5 bases, with 10 bases spanning the gap. Germline loops: CDR1 SQVTM, CDR2 ANQGSEA. The CDR3 region is CSPSYNNEQFF. The CDR3 DNA reads TGCAGCCCCTCCTATAACAATGAGCAGTTCTTC.

This clonotype was seen ten or more times. V gene TRBV14 combines with J gene TRBJ1-1; tentatively, D is TRBD1 (5 bases). Trimming shortened V by 6 bases and J by 1 base, and 12 bases separated the two germline ends. This CDR3 region has 14 residues. Per germline, CDR1 SGHDN and CDR2 FVKESK. DNA for the CDR3: TGTGCCAGCAGGCTTCCAGGGTGGAACACTGAAGCTTTCTTT. It encodes CASRLPGWNTEAFF.

Many counts were recorded for this clonotype. The chain is built from TRBV4-1 and TRBJ1-4, with a tentative D call TRBD1 (5 bases). Trimming stripped 4 bases from V and 7 bases from J, with 16 bases between. Germline V gene lookup returns CDR1 MGHRA and CDR2 YSYEKL. This CDR3 is built from 15 residues. The CDR3 here is CASSPTGTWREKLFF. Written as DNA, the CDR3 is TGCGCCAGCAGCCCGACCGGGACCTGGCGTGAAAAACTGTTTTTT.

There are many counts of this clonotype. This chain links TRBV29-1 with TRBJ2-3, with D unclear. Trimming took off 1 base at V and 4 bases at J, with 9 bases between the two ends. CDR1 is SQVTM and CDR2 is ANQGSEA in the germline V gene. The CDR3 has 13 amino acids. The CDR3 bases are TGCAGCGTTGAAGTCCTTACGGCAGATACGCAGTATTTT. Protein: CSVEVLTADTQYF.

At least ten counts were recorded for this clonotype. This chain uses TRBV18 with TRBJ2-4; D call uncertain. This CDR3 has 14 amino acids. Per germline, CDR1 KGHSH and CDR2 LQKENI. The germline V and J ends were trimmed by 4 bases and 1 base, with 8 bases remaining between them. The CDR3 region is CASSRSGAKNIQYF. CDR3 nucleotides: TGTGCCAGCTCACGTTCCGGGGCCAAAAACATTCAGTACTTC. Full variable domain (remainder filled in from reference TRBV18 and TRBJ2-4): NAGVMQNPRHLVRRRGQEARLRCSPMKGHSHVYWYRQLPEEGLKFMVYLQKENIIDESGMPKERFSAEFPKEGPSILRIQQVVRGDSAAYFCASSRSGAKNIQYFGAGTRLSVL.

J is TRBJ2-1 and V is TRBV12-3 or TRBV12-4; 13 bases line up with TRBD2. The trim removed 5 bases at V and 2 bases at J, leaving 3 bases unmatched. The CDR3 spans 16 residues. CDR3 sequence (DNA): TGTGCCAGCAGTACTAGCGGGGGGGCGGCCTACAATGAGCAGTTCTTC. It translates to CASSTSGGAAYNEQFF.

This clonotype was detected ten times or more. The V gene is TRBV5-1, the J gene TRBJ2-3; a weak D match, TRBD2 (6 bases). The germline V gene encodes CDR1 SGHRS and CDR2 YFSETQ. The CDR3 is 15 amino acids. Trimming shortened V by 4 bases and J by 5 bases, and 17 bases separated the two germline ends. The CDR3: CASSPMGGDLDTQYF. The CDR3 DNA follows: TGCGCCAGCAGCCCTATGGGCGGGGATCTAGATACGCAGTATTTT.